The rows below give T cell receptor beta chains drawn from one sample of a study of shared clonotypes between healthy human individuals. TCRdb keeps only in-frame clones here, not all; method: immunoSEQ multiplex PCR. The repertoire holds some 1 million clones, with about 70% as singletons. Source material: memory CD4+ T cells sorted from blood. The source is a man between 18 and 29 years old in good health. Both conserved end residues are part of each CDR3.

V: TRBV5-3
CDR3: CARSLPPGKLHEKLFF

V: TRBV15
CDR3: CATSPSGAQYF

V: TRBV30
CDR3: CAWNRDRSYEQYF

V: TRBV28
CDR3: CASSLRLDAGGYTF

V: TRBV2
CDR3: CASSDLWKETQYF

V: TRBV7-9
CDR3: CASSGGRRETQYF

V: TRBV11-2
CDR3: CASSLTGLSTDTQYF

V: TRBV9
CDR3: CASSVAVASSYNEQFF

V: TRBV18
CDR3: CASSPRQGEEQYF

V: TRBV10-3
CDR3: CAISELHSNQPQHF

V: TRBV6-5
CDR3: CASSRDRLLPQHF

V: TRBV9
CDR3: CASSVGSLQETQYF

V: TRBV25-1
CDR3: CASSMWVNTEAFF

V: TRBV7-3
CDR3: CASSLYGGVSYNEQFF

V: TRBV30
CDR3: CAWRAPGQGSYEQYF

V: TRBV5-1
CDR3: CASSLEGLVAKRTGDTQYF

V: TRBV18
CDR3: CASSPKDVTYEQYF

V: TRBV7-3
CDR3: CASSLAGTQETQYF

V: TRBV29-1
CDR3: CSVNQGPTEAFF

V: TRBV18
CDR3: CASSPQPAYEQYF

V: TRBV28
CDR3: CASSFQGPSSYEQYF

V: TRBV4-3
CDR3: CASSQDWGYYNSPLHF

V: TRBV6-1
CDR3: CASSYKESYGYTF

V: TRBV4-3
CDR3: CASSQGLAGFEQYF

V: TRBV4-3
CDR3: CASSPRGASTDTQYF